What follows are 7 T cell receptor beta chains derived from one specimen sequenced in a study of T cell changes during pregnancy in multiple sclerosis. The table came from immunoSEQ multiplex PCR; TCRdb's copy has only in-frame clones and leaves some out. The sample includes tens of thousands of clones, 92% of them seen just once. Sequenced here: peripheral blood, sampled in the first trimester of pregnancy. The receptors were sampled from a female donor with multiple sclerosis, enrolled in a pregnancy study.

The rearrangement uses TRBV30 and TRBJ1-1, with 9 nucleotides matching TRBD1. The CDR3 length is 14 residues. Unmatched junction bases numbered 4, after V lost 2 bases and J lost 3 bases. Germline V gives CDR1 GTSNPN, CDR2 SVGIG (reference sequence). In DNA, the CDR3 is TGTGCCTGGAGTAAAGGGACAGGGTACACTGAAGCTTTCTTT. It yields the protein CAWSKGTGYTEAFF.

This clone came up once. The chain uses TRBV7-9 and TRBJ2-5; TRBD1 might be the D (6 bases). CDR1 is SEHNR, CDR2 FQNEAQ, per germline (reference sequence). Trimming pared 3 bases from V and 5 bases from J, leaving 19 bases between. The CDR3 sequence is 16 residues long. Here the CDR3 reads CASSFLVQGVLETQYF. The CDR3 bases are TGTGCCAGCAGCTTTCTAGTACAGGGTGTTTTGGAGACCCAGTACTTC.

As for this clone: An end of the junction differs from the germline gene, which may be a read error. The V call is TRBV10-3, the J call TRBJ2-3, with D perhaps given as TRBD1 or TRBD2 (5 bases each). Per the germline V gene, CDR1 is ENHRY and CDR2 is SYGVKD. The CDR3 sequence is 15 residues long. CDR3: CAITEGREGTDTQYF. CDR3 sequence (DNA): TGTGCCATCACTGAGGGCAGGGAAGGCACAGATACGCAGTATTTT.

The V call is TRBV2, the J call TRBJ2-2; possible D gene TRBD1, 5 bases. CDR1 SNHLY and CDR2 FYNNEI come from the germline V gene. The CDR3 runs to 14 residues. V was pared by 7 bases and J by 0 bases, with 9 bases between. The CDR3 sequence: CASIAGTNTGELFF. The CDR3 bases are TGTGCCAGCATAGCAGGGACGAACACCGGGGAGCTGTTTTTT.

The chain is built from TRBV18 and TRBJ2-7; maybe TRBD1 (5 bases). The germline V gene has CDR1 KGHSH and CDR2 LQKENI. V lost 6 bases and J 6 bases, leaving 12 bases between the germline ends. This CDR3 is 12 amino acids long. This chain's CDR3 is CASSPDISEQYF. The CDR3 coding sequence is TGTGCCAGCTCCCCGGACATTTCCGAGCAGTACTTC.

The J gene is TRBJ1-1, the V gene TRBV6-5; D uncertain. The CDR3 covers 14 residues. V lost 3 bases to trimming and J lost 1 base, with 9 bases between them. Germline lookup yields CDR1 MNHEY and CDR2 SVGAGI. The CDR3 DNA reads as TGTGCCAGCAGTTATCACTCCCGGAACACTGAAGCTTTCTTT. The encoded protein is CASSYHSRNTEAFF.

This chain uses TRBV7-7 with TRBJ2-3; 7 bases are shared with TRBD2. The germline gives CDR1 SSHAT, CDR2 FNYEAQ (reference sequence). V lost 5 bases and J lost 2; bases outside the gene matches: 10. The CDR3 is 16 amino acids. CDR3 sequence (DNA): TGTGCCAGCAGCGCCGGACTAGGGATGAACACAGATACGCAGTATTTT. Translating gives CASSAGLGMNTDTQYF. The full variable domain, with the rest looked up from reference TRBV7-7 and TRBJ2-3, is GAGVSQSPRYKVTKRGQDVTLRCDPISSHATLYWYQQALGQGPEFLTYFNYEAQPDKSGLPSDRFSAERPEGSISTLTIQRTEQRDSAMYRCASSAGLGMNTDTQYFGPGTRLTVL.